Presented here are 7 T cell receptor beta chains from one specimen sequenced in a study of cytomegalovirus exposure and HLA in healthy donors. This PCR relied on a set of 60 Vbeta primers and 13 Jbeta primers. Measured with immunoSEQ multiplex PCR; TCRdb has only the in-frame clones, and not every one. The data contain some 100,000 clones, about 76% of them singletons. The sample consisted of PBMCs. The receptors were sampled from a woman aged 25 to 45 in good health and CMV-seronegative.

The chain links TRBV6-6 to TRBJ2-1; 8 nucleotides line up with TRBD2. V shed 2 bases and J 9 bases; nucleotides not matched to a gene: 9. CDR1 is MNHNY, CDR2 SVGAGI, per germline (reference sequence). This CDR3 spans 15 amino acids. CDR3 protein: CASSYPGPGRGEQFF. In nucleotides, the CDR3 is TGTGCCAGCAGTTACCCGGGACCCGGGAGGGGTGAGCAGTTCTTC.

This chain links TRBV5-5 with TRBJ1-4; the D gene is possibly TRBD1 (5 bases). Trimming took off 4 bases at V and 6 bases at J, with 16 bases between the two ends. The germline CDR1 and CDR2 sequences are SGHKS and YYEKEE (reference sequence). The CDR3 is made up of 15 amino acids. The CDR3 DNA reads as TGTGCCAGCAGCGACCCAGGGCGTCTTGATGAAAAACTGTTTTTT. The encoded protein is CASSDPGRLDEKLFF. The variable domain in full, completed from reference TRBV5-5 and TRBJ1-4, reads DAGVTQSPTHLIKTRGQQVTLRCSPISGHKSVSWYQQVLGQGPQFIFQYYEKEERGRGNFPDRFSARQFPNYSSELNVNALLLGDSALYLCASSDPGRLDEKLFFGSGTQLSVL.

This chain joins TRBV11-3 and TRBJ2-2, with 12 bases aligning to TRBD2. The CDR3 totals 16 residues. Looked up from germline, CDR1 is SGHNT and CDR2 is YENEEA. J gave up 6 bases and V 5 bases, and 7 bases lay outside the gene matches. CDR3 nucleotides: TGTGCCAGCAGCAACGGACTAGCGGGATTAGCCGGGGAGCTGTTTTTT. Amino acids: CASSNGLAGLAGELFF.

The genes are TRBV28 and TRBJ2-7; 7 nucleotides line up with TRBD2. CDR3 size: 17 residues. With V trimmed by 7 bases and J by 1 base, 16 bases remained unmatched. CDR1 MDHEN and CDR2 SYDVKM come from the germline V gene. The CDR3 coding sequence is TGTGCCAGCACCCGGGGGAGTCGGCTAGCGGATTCCTACGAGCAGTACTTC. It encodes CASTRGSRLADSYEQYF.

The CDR3 sequence: CSVTILAVGETQYF. Written as DNA, the CDR3 is TGCAGCGTGACCATACTAGCGGTGGGGGAGACCCAGTACTTC. This sequence joins TRBV29-1 and TRBJ2-5; 8 nucleotides align to TRBD2. Per germline, CDR1 SQVTM and CDR2 ANQGSEA. Unmatched junction bases numbered 11, after V lost 6 bases and J lost 5 bases. There are 14 residues in the CDR3.

The genes are TRBV30 and TRBJ1-5; D might be TRBD1 (6 bases). Germline values: CDR1 GTSNPN, CDR2 SVGIG (reference sequence). The V end was cut by 1 base, the J end by 3 bases, with 7 bases between. This CDR3 is built from 13 residues. CDR3 coding DNA: TGTGCCTGGAGTGGACAGGTCAATCAGCCCCAGCATTTT. Encoded protein: CAWSGQVNQPQHF.

The genes are TRBV7-3 and TRBJ1-2; 7 bases agree with TRBD1. Trimming cost V 0 bases and J 3 bases; bases outside gene matches: 1. This CDR3 contains 14 residues. Germline CDR1 reads SGHTA; CDR2 reads FQGTGA. The CDR3 region is CASSLTGTDYGYTF. The CDR3 nucleotides are TGTGCCAGCAGCTTAACGGGGACAGACTATGGCTACACCTTC.